The 22 T cell receptor beta chains reported below all come from one sample, sequenced in a study of blood T cells in healthy people across ages. For the second PCR, which ran for about 7 to 11 cycles, a sample-barcoded 5' primer and a J-beta primer mix were used. TCRdb fed the 5' RACE reads into MiXCR, producing one record per CDR3 protein. The sample holds just under 750,000 distinct CDR3 sequences, 22% seen once. Sequencing input: blood. Receptors originate from a man between 65 and 85 years old in good health.

This clonotype was recorded many times. The genes are TRBV10-3 and TRBJ2-5, with TRBD2 matching over 9 bases. Germline V gene data show CDR1 as ENHRY and CDR2 as SYGVKD. The CDR3 runs to 13 residues. After removal of 8 bases from V and 1 base from J, the junction contained 2 bases not matched to a gene. The CDR3: CAISTSGQETQYF. CDR3 DNA: TGTGCCATCTCGACTAGCGGCCAAGAGACCCAGTACTTC.

This clonotype was detected a few times. The chain recombines TRBV5-1 with TRBJ2-5; a possible D gene is TRBD1 (5 bases). V was cut by 3 bases and J by 5 bases, with 11 bases left in between. Germline CDR1 SGHRS, CDR2 YFSETQ. This CDR3 comprises 13 residues. CDR3 in DNA: TGCGCCAGCAGCTCCGACAGTTTGGAGACCCAGTACTTC. It translates to CASSSDSLETQYF.

The V gene is TRBV4-1, the J gene TRBJ2-3, with D perhaps being TRBD1 or TRBD2 (6 bases each). The CDR3 sequence is 14 residues long. Between the trimmed V and J ends, which lost 6 bases and 8 bases, there was a span of 18 bases. Per the germline V gene, CDR1 is MGHRA and CDR2 is YSYEKL. CDR3 protein: CASSLIGGLSTQYF. The CDR3 DNA sequence: TGCGCCAGCAGTCTTATCGGGGGCCTAAGTACGCAGTATTTT.

The J gene is TRBJ2-1, the V gene TRBV6-2 or TRBV6-3, with D hard to call. Germline V CDR1 and CDR2: MNHEY, SVGEGT. The ends were cut back, 4 bases at V and 6 bases at J, with 7 bases in the middle. The CDR3 totals 12 residues. The CDR3 nucleotides are TGTGCCAGCAGTTTTGTCCCCAATGAGCAGTTCTTC. This codes for CASSFVPNEQFF.

J is TRBJ2-3 and V is TRBV20-1; D is unresolved. Germline V lookup: CDR1 DFQATT, CDR2 SNEGSKA (reference sequence). V was cut by 0 bases and J by 3 bases, with 10 bases left in between. The CDR3 loop spans 14 amino acids. The CDR3 loop reads CSARDDGRTDTQYF. The CDR3 coding sequence is TGCAGTGCTAGAGATGACGGACGGACAGATACGCAGTATTTT.

This clonotype was detected a few times. V gene TRBV4-1 combines with J gene TRBJ2-5; no reliable D call. Germline CDR1 is MGHRA and CDR2 is YSYEKL. The germline V and J ends were trimmed by 4 bases and 2 bases, with 17 bases remaining between them. The CDR3 extends over 16 amino acids. The CDR3: CASSPGGRTVQETQYF. The CDR3 DNA reads as TGCGCCAGCAGCCCAGGTGGGCGGACGGTACAAGAGACCCAGTACTTC.

This clonotype was seen only a few times. The germline gene is not matched at one end of the junction; a read error may be the cause. The CDR3 DNA reads as TGTGCCAGCAGCCAAGACACTCCCGGGACAGACTATACCTACGAGCAGTGCTTC. The encoded protein is CASSQDTPGTDYTYEQCF. The rearrangement uses TRBV4-2 and TRBJ2-5; 7 bases map to TRBD1. The CDR3 extends over 18 amino acids. Germline V lookup: CDR1 LGHNA, CDR2 YNFKEQ.

The chain combines TRBV7-8 with TRBJ2-1; the match to TRBD2 covers 7 bases. The CDR3 runs to 15 residues. V gave up 7 bases and J gave up 5 bases; unmatched junction bases: 11. Germline V gene data show CDR1 as SGHVS and CDR2 as FQNEAQ. The CDR3 region is CASIALAEHHNEQFF. The CDR3 DNA reads TGTGCCAGCATCGCTCTAGCGGAGCATCACAATGAGCAGTTCTTC.

This clonotype was recorded a few times. This chain uses TRBV2 with TRBJ2-3; no firm D call. V lost 10 bases and J 3 bases, leaving 17 bases between the germline ends. This CDR3 is built from 14 residues. CDR1 and CDR2 from the germline V gene are SNHLY and FYNNEI. CDR3 sequence: CATTPLTSTDTQYF. As DNA, the CDR3 is TGTGCCACCACCCCGCTAACGTCGACAGATACGCAGTATTTT.

This clonotype was seen a few times. In DNA, the CDR3 is TGTGCCACCAGTGCGAGCTTCCAAGAGACCCAGTACTTC. Its protein product is CATSASFQETQYF. This sequence joins TRBV24-1 and TRBJ2-5; D not certain. Germline CDR1 is KGHDR and CDR2 is SFDVKD. The CDR3 runs to 13 residues. Trimming took 5 bases from V and 1 from J, leaving 7 bases between them.

This sequence joins TRBV4-3 and TRBJ1-4, with a weak D call TRBD1 (5 bases). V lost 0 bases and J lost 3, with 8 bases in between. The germline V gene has CDR1 LGHNA and CDR2 YSLEER. The CDR3 is 15 amino acids. DNA of the CDR3: TGCGCCAGCAGCCAAGATTCAGGGCCTAATGAAAAACTGTTTTTT. Translation: CASSQDSGPNEKLFF.

The chain combines TRBV7-2 with TRBJ1-1; TRBD1 might be the D (5 bases). CDR1 is SGHTA, CDR2 FQGNSA, per germline. This CDR3 spans 15 amino acids. V shed 6 bases and J shed 0 bases, with 14 bases lying between them. The CDR3 loop is CASSPTGFMNTEAFF. The CDR3 DNA sequence: TGTGCCAGCAGTCCAACAGGATTCATGAACACTGAAGCTTTCTTT.

The V call is TRBV24-1, the J call TRBJ2-5; D gene uncertain. This CDR3 has 10 residues. Per the germline V gene, CDR1 is KGHDR and CDR2 is SFDVKD. V lost 7 bases and J 10 bases, leaving 9 bases between the germline ends. This CDR3 reads CATRPTGQYF. CDR3 DNA sequence: TGTGCCACCAGGCCGACGGGCCAGTACTTC.

V is TRBV29-1 and J is TRBJ1-2, with 7 bases matching TRBD1. The CDR3 length is 11 residues. J was trimmed by 8 bases and V by 8 bases; bases with no gene match: 8. Germline V gives CDR1 SQVTM, CDR2 ANQGSEA. The CDR3: CSFALTGGYTF. CDR3 DNA: TGCAGCTTTGCACTGACAGGGGGCTACACCTTC.

The chain links TRBV12-3 or TRBV12-4 to TRBJ2-5; D might be TRBD2 (5 bases). The CDR3 loop spans 17 amino acids. Trimming stripped 0 bases from V and 4 bases from J, with 18 bases between. The CDR3 DNA sequence: TGTGCCAGCAGTTTAGCGTCCGGCAGTAAGCGGAGAGAGACCCAGTACTTC. It yields the protein CASSLASGSKRRETQYF.

This clonotype occurred a few times. J is TRBJ2-5 and V is TRBV4-1, with D possibly matching TRBD2 (6 bases). The V end was cut by 3 bases, the J end by 1 base, with 12 bases between. This CDR3 is 15 amino acids long. CDR1 and CDR2 from the germline V gene are MGHRA and YSYEKL. The CDR3 DNA reads TGCGCCAGCAGCCAGGAATGGGACTTCCAAGAGACCCAGTACTTC. Protein product: CASSQEWDFQETQYF.

The chain has TRBV12-3 or TRBV12-4 and TRBJ1-4; 7 nucleotides match TRBD1. V was clipped by 6 bases and J by 4 bases; unmatched bases: 5. This CDR3 has 14 residues. CDR3 sequence (DNA): TGTGCCAGCAGAGGACAGGCCTTTAATGAAAAACTGTTTTTT. Protein product: CASRGQAFNEKLFF.

The chain carries TRBV13 and TRBJ2-5; no clear D gene. The CDR3 runs 16 residues. The V and J ends lost 3 bases and 0 bases respectively, with 14 bases between them. CDR1 PRHDT and CDR2 FYEKMQ come from the germline V gene (reference sequence). The CDR3 nucleotides read TGTGCCAGCAGCTTCCTACTCACATGGGACCAAGAGACCCAGTACTTC. Translating it yields CASSFLLTWDQETQYF. Using reference TRBV13 and TRBJ2-5 for the parts outside the CDR3, the full variable domain is AAGVIQSPRHLIKEKRETATLKCYPIPRHDTVYWYQQGPGQDPQFLISFYEKMQSDKGSIPDRFSAQQFSDYHSELNMSSLELGDSALYFCASSFLLTWDQETQYFGPGTRLLVL.

A few counts support this clonotype. The junction does not match germline at one end; this may be a read error. V is TRBV2 and J is TRBJ2-5; 8 positions match TRBD2. Germline CDR1 SNHLY, CDR2 FYNNEI. The CDR3 is 13 amino acids. In DNA form, the CDR3 reads TGTGCCAGCAGTGAAGTCTTTGCGGGGGGTAAGGTCTTC. It codes for CASSEVFAGGKVF.

CDR3 DNA sequence: TGTGCCAGCAGTGCCCCGACAAAGAAAGAGACCCAGTACTTC. It encodes CASSAPTKKETQYF. The J gene is TRBJ2-5, the V gene TRBV25-1; D is ambiguous. Germline CDR1 and CDR2: MGHDK and SYGVNS. Between the trimmed V and J ends, which lost 4 bases and 3 bases, there was a span of 12 bases. CDR3 size: 14 residues.

This clonotype was detected ten times or more. The chain uses TRBV6-2 or TRBV6-3 and TRBJ2-1; D may be TRBD1 or TRBD2 (6 bases each). CDR1 MNHEY and CDR2 SVGEGT come from the germline V gene. V was trimmed by 0 bases and J by 6 bases, leaving 21 bases between them. The CDR3 has 18 residues. The CDR3 protein is CASSYSTLGPGAGNEQFF. Here the CDR3 DNA reads TGTGCCAGCAGTTACTCGACTCTGGGTCCGGGGGCCGGCAATGAGCAGTTCTTC.

This clonotype was counted a few times. The genes are TRBV6-2 or TRBV6-3 and TRBJ2-3; TRBD1 aligns across 7 bases. Unmatched junction bases numbered 10, after V lost 4 bases and J lost 0 bases. The CDR3 runs to 17 residues. Per germline, CDR1 MNHEY and CDR2 SVGEGT. The CDR3 sequence is CASSLKQGSPSTDTQYF. The DNA for the CDR3 is TGTGCCAGCAGTTTGAAACAGGGGTCCCCTAGCACAGATACGCAGTATTTT.